This paragraph reports one T cell receptor beta chain. The germline V gene encodes CDR1 MNHEY and CDR2 SVGAGI. V lost 5 bases and J 0 bases, leaving 13 bases between the germline ends. This CDR3 spans 15 amino acids. This sample stems from a study of blood T cell repertoires in COVID-19. Study at large: The study drew acute and convalescent COVID-19 samples from the United States, Italy and Spain.

In the authors' workflow: Researchers report that nucleated cell counts were estimated from reference gene primer amplification. This table comes from immunoSEQ multiplex PCR, and its TCRdb copy is limited to in-frame clones, with some not included. Clone size and the V and J calls come from that table; the DNA yielded D and trimming. The table has a few hundred thousand clones, roughly 86% seen once. V gene TRBV6-5 combines with J gene TRBJ1-1; D possibly corresponds to TRBD1 (6 bases). The sample taken for sequencing was peripheral blood. This clonotype originated in a woman in her 30s with COVID-19, enrolled during active disease. Written as DNA, the CDR3 is TGTGCCAGCAGTCGCAACAGGGACCTGAACACTGAAGCTTTCTTT. This encodes CASSRNRDLNTEAFF.